Shown below are 2 T cell receptor beta chains from a single sample sequenced in a study of blood T cell repertoires in COVID-19. Sequencing used immunoSEQ multiplex PCR; TCRdb keeps in-frame clones, though not all of them. The data show 200,000 to 250,000 clones, about 86% seen once. Specimen: peripheral blood. The receptors were sampled from a young man with active or convalescent COVID-19.

The chain combines TRBV15 with TRBJ2-7; the D is unclear. The V and J ends lost 5 bases and 4 bases respectively, with 12 bases between them. Germline V CDR1 and CDR2: LNHNV, YYDKDF (reference sequence). The CDR3 contains 13 residues. CDR3 nucleotides: TGTGCCACCAGCGTTTCAGGCCGATACGAGCAGTACTTC. Translating it yields CATSVSGRYEQYF.

This clone was picked up a small number of times. Other DNA sequences from this sample encode an identical CDR3 as well. CDR3 region: CASSSQGGETQYF. The CDR3 DNA is TGTGCCAGCAGCTCACAGGGCGGGGAGACCCAGTACTTC. The rearrangement links TRBV7-2 to TRBJ2-5, with D maybe TRBD1 (6 bases). The germline gives CDR1 SGHTA, CDR2 FQGNSA. V lost 4 bases, J lost 5 bases, and 11 bases lay in between. The CDR3 runs to 13 residues.